These 27 T cell receptor beta chains were all obtained from the same sample, sequenced in a study of identical twins. Each CDR3 protein gets one entry after TCRdb re-called the 5' RACE reads with MiXCR. The sample has under 350,000 distinct CDR3 sequences, roughly 8.6% seen once. This sample was shared with a second study, whose subject was yellow fever vaccine responses in identical twins.

The source material was CD8+ T cells sorted from blood. The receptors were gathered from a woman younger than 35 in good health.

The CDR3 sequence is CASSSLIDSYNEQFF. In DNA form, the CDR3 reads TGTGCCAGCAGTTCCCTTATTGACTCCTACAATGAGCAGTTCTTC. The chain combines TRBV12-3 or TRBV12-4 with TRBJ2-1; D remains ambiguous. This CDR3 has 15 amino acids. V lost 4 bases, J lost 0 bases, and 10 bases lay in between.

The V gene is TRBV14, the J gene TRBJ2-1; perhaps TRBD1 as D (5 bases). The CDR3 consists of 16 residues. Between the trimmed V and J ends, which lost 3 bases and 4 bases, there was a span of 16 bases. CDR1 SGHDN and CDR2 FVKESK come from the germline V gene. The CDR3 nucleotides are TGTGCCAGCAGCCATCCAGGGCCGCGGTCTTACAATGAGCAGTTCTTC. Translating gives CASSHPGPRSYNEQFF.

This clonotype was detected only a few times. This chain uses TRBV7-9 with TRBJ2-1; no reliable D call. Germline-derived CDR1 and CDR2 are SEHNR and FQNEAQ (reference sequence). Trimming cost V 1 base and J 7 bases, with 11 bases left between them. CDR3 length equals 14 residues. CDR3 loop: CASSLVGGHNEQFF. The CDR3 region has the DNA TGTGCCAGCAGCTTAGTCGGTGGTCATAATGAGCAGTTCTTC. Combining the CDR3 with reference TRBV7-9 and TRBJ2-1 gives the whole variable domain DTGVSQNPRHKITKRGQNVTFRCDPISEHNRLYWYRQTLGQGPEFLTYFQNEAQLEKSRLLSDRFSAERPKGSFSTLEIQRTEQGDSAMYLCASSLVGGHNEQFFGPGTRLTVL.

This clonotype was observed a few times. The V gene is TRBV4-2, the J gene TRBJ2-7, with 12 positions matching TRBD2. In germline, CDR1 is LGHNA, CDR2 YNFKEQ. V trimming: 1 base; J trimming: 1 base; junction bases outside the gene matches: 2. The CDR3 has 16 residues. Here the CDR3 DNA reads TGTGCCAGCAGCCAAGGGACTAGCGGGGATTCCTACGAGCAGTACTTC. Encoded protein: CASSQGTSGDSYEQYF.

This clonotype was found many times. The rearrangement links TRBV7-9 to TRBJ1-1; TRBD1 might be the D (5 bases). The V and J ends lost 5 bases and 1 base respectively, with 11 bases between them. The germline V gene has CDR1 SEHNR and CDR2 FQNEAQ (reference sequence). The CDR3 loop spans 14 amino acids. The CDR3 is CASSPSTANTEAFF. As DNA, the CDR3 is TGTGCCAGCAGCCCCTCGACAGCGAACACTGAAGCTTTCTTT. The entire variable domain, with the rest obtained from reference TRBV7-9 and TRBJ1-1, is as follows: DTGVSQNPRHKITKRGQNVTFRCDPISEHNRLYWYRQTLGQGPEFLTYFQNEAQLEKSRLLSDRFSAERPKGSFSTLEIQRTEQGDSAMYLCASSPSTANTEAFFGQGTRLTVV.

This clonotype was recorded at least ten times. The rearrangement joins TRBV29-1 to TRBJ2-1, with a tentative D call TRBD2 (5 bases). In germline, CDR1 is SQVTM, CDR2 ANQGSEA. V was shortened by 2 bases and J by 7 bases, with 9 bases between the two germline ends. This CDR3 has 12 amino acids. The CDR3 region is CSVELAKNEQFF. DNA of the CDR3: TGCAGCGTTGAACTAGCTAAGAATGAGCAGTTCTTC.

This sequence joins TRBV7-8 and TRBJ2-1, with TRBD2 identical over 7 bases. The V gene end was trimmed by 2 bases and the J gene end by 2 bases; junction bases not matched to a gene: 6. Germline V gene sequence: CDR1 SGHVS, CDR2 FQNEAQ. The CDR3 runs to 16 residues. CDR3 amino acids: CASSLTGGSTYNEQFF. The CDR3 nucleotides read TGTGCCAGCAGCTTAACGGGCGGGAGCACCTACAATGAGCAGTTCTTC.

The chain carries TRBV7-6 and TRBJ2-5; TRBD1 matches at 9 bases. From germline, CDR1 is SGHVS and CDR2 FNYEAQ. V lost 4 bases and J lost 5; bases outside the gene matches: 8. The length of the CDR3 is 15 residues. This CDR3 is CASSSPTGGEETQYF. The CDR3, as DNA: TGTGCCAGCAGCTCCCCGACAGGGGGGGAGGAGACCCAGTACTTC.

The genes are TRBV27 and TRBJ2-7, with D possibly being TRBD2 (6 bases). V shed 3 bases and J shed 0 bases, with 15 bases lying between them. Germline assignment: CDR1 MNHEY and CDR2 SMNVEV (reference sequence). The CDR3 has 16 residues. This chain's CDR3 is CASSLRGLGASYEQYF. For the CDR3, the DNA is TGTGCCAGCAGTTTGCGGGGCCTAGGAGCCTCCTACGAGCAGTACTTC.

CDR3 sequence (DNA): TGCAGTGCTAGATATTTTGGACTAGCGGGAGGGCCGTTGAACGAGCAGTACTTC. It codes for CSARYFGLAGGPLNEQYF. The genes are TRBV20-1 and TRBJ2-7; 15 bases are shared with TRBD2. J lost 5 bases, V lost 2 bases, and 13 bases had no gene match. The CDR3 has 18 residues. Germline lookup yields CDR1 DFQATT and CDR2 SNEGSKA (reference sequence).

V and J are TRBV10-3 and TRBJ2-7; D perhaps matches TRBD1 (6 bases). V shed 11 bases and J shed 3 bases, with 20 bases lying between them. This CDR3 has 14 residues. CDR1 is ENHRY and CDR2 is SYGVKD in the germline V gene. The CDR3 bases are TGTGCCCCCCTACTCGGGACAAATCACTACGAGCAGTACTTC. Protein sequence: CAPLLGTNHYEQYF.

The V gene is TRBV7-2, the J gene TRBJ2-7; D is undetermined. The germline V and J ends were trimmed by 5 bases and 0 bases, with 17 bases remaining between them. This CDR3 region has 16 residues. CDR1 is SGHTA and CDR2 is FQGNSA in the germline V gene. The CDR3 DNA reads TGTGCCAGCAGCCTACGGACGGAATACCGCTCCTACGAGCAGTACTTC. It is translated as CASSLRTEYRSYEQYF.

This clonotype occurred many times. The chain employs TRBV20-1 and TRBJ2-1; 11 positions agree with TRBD1. The germline gives CDR1 DFQATT, CDR2 SNEGSKA (reference sequence). The CDR3 is made up of 12 amino acids. This chain's CDR3 is CGGTGGWNEQFF. In DNA form, the CDR3 reads TGCGGGGGGACAGGGGGATGGAATGAGCAGTTCTTC.

The genes are TRBV13 and TRBJ2-5, with D possibly called TRBD1 or TRBD2 (5 bases each). Trimming removed 3 bases from V and 5 bases from J, with 10 bases in between. Germline V CDR1 and CDR2: PRHDT, FYEKMQ (reference sequence). The CDR3 totals 13 residues. This CDR3 reads CASSLGDAETQYF. In DNA, the CDR3 is TGTGCCAGCAGCTTGGGGGATGCCGAGACCCAGTACTTC.

The gene calls are TRBV7-9 and TRBJ2-7; perhaps TRBD1 as D (9 bases). Germline V gives CDR1 SEHNR, CDR2 FQNEAQ (reference sequence). The V end was cut by 2 bases, the J end by 6 bases, with 20 bases between. CDR3 length: 16 amino acids. This CDR3 is CASSLRGGQDRGEQYF. The CDR3 DNA sequence: TGTGCCAGCAGCTTACGGGGGGGGCAGGACAGGGGCGAGCAGTACTTC. The full variable domain, completed using reference TRBV7-9 and TRBJ2-7, is DTGVSQNPRHKITKRGQNVTFRCDPISEHNRLYWYRQTLGQGPEFLTYFQNEAQLEKSRLLSDRFSAERPKGSFSTLEIQRTEQGDSAMYLCASSLRGGQDRGEQYFGPGTRLTVT.

This clonotype has just a few counts. This chain uses TRBV6-1 with TRBJ2-1, with TRBD2 matching over 11 bases. V lost 7 bases to trimming and J lost 4 bases; unmatched junction nucleotides: 6. Germline V lookup: CDR1 MNHNS, CDR2 SASEGT. The CDR3 has 15 amino acids. CDR3 region: CASKTGTSGYNEQFF. DNA for the CDR3: TGTGCCAGCAAAACCGGGACTAGCGGATACAATGAGCAGTTCTTC.

The chain links TRBV7-9 to TRBJ2-7; the D gene is possibly TRBD1 (6 bases). Germline V gene sequence: CDR1 SEHNR, CDR2 FQNEAQ (reference sequence). The CDR3 has 14 residues. Trimming pared 7 bases from V and 4 bases from J, leaving 17 bases between. The CDR3 DNA is TGTGCCAGCACATCGAACAGGGTTTCTTACGAGCAGTACTTC. It codes for CASTSNRVSYEQYF.

J is TRBJ2-7 and V is TRBV20-1; 14 positions match TRBD2. The CDR3 is 15 residues long. Germline-derived CDR1 and CDR2 are DFQATT and SNEGSKA (reference sequence). With V trimmed by 6 bases and J by 6 bases, 10 bases remained unmatched. As DNA, the CDR3 is TGCAGTGCCCCCCAGACTAGCGGGAGGGCAGGCGAGCAGTACTTC. Translation gives CSAPQTSGRAGEQYF.

V and J are TRBV15 and TRBJ2-1; 7 positions agree with TRBD1. J lost 6 bases, V lost 2 bases, and 7 bases had no gene match. In germline, CDR1 is LNHNV, CDR2 YYDKDF (reference sequence). The CDR3 consists of 15 residues. The CDR3 region is CATSRYRGSGNEQFF. The CDR3 DNA is TGTGCCACCAGCAGATACAGGGGTTCGGGCAATGAGCAGTTCTTC.

At least ten counts were recorded for this clonotype. This chain links TRBV5-1 with TRBJ2-7; D not certain. The V and J ends lost 1 base and 7 bases respectively, with 24 bases between them. Germline V gene sequence: CDR1 SGHRS, CDR2 YFSETQ. This CDR3 region has 17 residues. The CDR3 loop is CASSLYGPGSVVGEQYF. CDR3 coding DNA: TGCGCCAGCAGCTTGTACGGTCCCGGGTCCGTTGTGGGGGAGCAGTACTTC.

This clonotype has only a few counts. The chain recombines TRBV4-3 with TRBJ1-3; D is uncertain. V was clipped by 0 bases and J by 2 bases, with 11 bases between them. In germline, CDR1 is LGHNA, CDR2 YSLEER. The CDR3 length is 16 residues. CDR3 sequence: CASSQDWAGAGNTIYF. The DNA of the CDR3 is TGCGCCAGCAGCCAAGATTGGGCCGGGGCTGGAAACACCATATATTTT.

This clonotype occurred a few times. This rearrangement joins TRBV4-3 to TRBJ2-1; TRBD2 matches 8 bases. CDR3 size: 14 residues. CDR1 LGHNA and CDR2 YSLEER come from the germline V gene. Trimming cost V 1 base and J 10 bases; bases outside gene matches: 6. The CDR3 region has the DNA TGCGCCAGCAGCCAAGGCCTAGCGGGTCTGGAGCAGTTCTTC. It is translated as CASSQGLAGLEQFF.

In this sample, this clonotype turned up a few times. The CDR3 nucleotides read TGTGCCTGGAGAGCCGGCTCGGAGCAGTTCTTC. This gives the protein CAWRAGSEQFF. V is TRBV30 and J is TRBJ2-1; D is uncertain. V lost 3 bases and J 10 bases, leaving 10 bases between the germline ends. CDR3 size: 11 residues. The V gene's germline CDR1 is GTSNPN and CDR2 SVGIG (reference sequence). The full variable domain, completed using reference TRBV30 and TRBJ2-1, is SQTIHQWPATLVQPVGSPLSLECTVEGTSNPNLYWYRQAAGRGLQLLFYSVGIGQISSEVPQNLSASRPQDRQFILSSKKLLLSDSGFYLCAWRAGSEQFFGPGTRLTVL.

This clonotype was detected ten times or more. The chain carries TRBV20-1 and TRBJ2-5; the D gene is possibly TRBD1 (6 bases). The V gene lost 5 bases and the J gene lost 9 bases, with 13 bases spanning the gap. The germline V gene has CDR1 DFQATT and CDR2 SNEGSKA (reference sequence). The CDR3 length is 11 residues. The CDR3 DNA reads TGCAGTGCTCCCCGTGAGGGGGCCCAGTACTTC. Translating gives CSAPREGAQYF.

This clonotype was observed at least ten times. It is unclear where the CDR3 begins or ends on the DNA, so no DNA is shown, and the CDR3 is as TCRdb lists it. The rearrangement joins TRBV21-1 to TRBJ1-5; the DNA was not compared with TRBD1, the D call given in the table. TRBV21-1 is a pseudogene locus. Termini included, the CDR3 measures 17 amino acids. CDR3 in amino acids: CASSKHQWGHGNQPQHF.

The chain joins TRBV27 to TRBJ2-4; D is undetermined. The CDR3 totals 14 residues. V lost 2 bases to trimming and J lost 0 bases, with 5 bases between them. Germline lookup yields CDR1 MNHEY and CDR2 SMNVEV (reference sequence). The CDR3 here is CASSLGIAKNIQYF. The DNA of the CDR3 is TGTGCCAGCAGTTTAGGTATAGCCAAAAACATTCAGTACTTC.

This clonotype was recorded at least ten times. This sequence joins TRBV29-1 and TRBJ2-7; the match to TRBD2 covers 7 bases. The CDR3 has 13 amino acids. Germline CDR1 SQVTM, CDR2 ANQGSEA. J was trimmed by 4 bases and V by 4 bases; bases with no gene match: 7. The CDR3 protein is CSVGGGVGYEQYF. Written as DNA, the CDR3 is TGCAGCGTTGGGGGGGGGGTTGGTTACGAGCAGTACTTC.